This T cell receptor (beta chain) was documented in a study of response to subunit inactivated influenza vaccine. Study-wide results and caveats: Each seasonal flu vaccination may recruit only limited new T cells, authors suggested.

Remarks on this clonotype: Antigen: not known.

Germline lookup yields CDR1 SGHRS and CDR2 YFSETQ. This CDR3 contains 14 residues. With 3 bases clipped from V and 5 bases from J, the junction kept 4 bases outside the gene matches. TCRdb re-analysed the RT-PCR reads in MiXCR, keeping a single row per CDR3 protein. Counted here are 600,000 to 700,000 distinct CDR3 sequences, 11% to 15% occurring once; the ten biggest clones make up approximately 7.6%. This TCR was recovered from a middle-aged man who received an inactivated influenza vaccine. Here the sequenced sample was PBMCs from blood, taken 14 to 15 days before vaccination. The chain recombines TRBV5-1 with TRBJ2-1, with 8 nucleotides matching TRBD1. CDR3 residues: CASSSGQENNEQFF. The CDR3, as DNA: TGCGCCAGCAGCTCGGGACAGGAAAACAATGAGCAGTTCTTC.